This TCR beta chain emerged from a study of cytomegalovirus exposure and HLA in healthy donors. Looking at the study overall: When fewer than 400 donors were genotyped, about 86% of them were found to fall in the Caucasian-associated ancestry cluster.

The PCR contained 60 Vbeta and 13 Jbeta primers. Per the authors' pipeline: In a later analysis, some 11 million of tens of millions of unique beta chains occurred in at least two donors. The repertoire was sequenced with immunoSEQ multiplex PCR; TCRdb's copy has only in-frame clones and lacks some. V and J calls and clone size are copied from that table; D and trimming were computed from the DNA. The data hold around 200,000 clones, with approximately 90% observed a single time. The junction had 11 bases not matched to a gene; V was cut back by 6 bases and J by 2 bases. The CDR3 runs to 18 residues. CDR1 and CDR2 from the germline V gene are MNHEY and SMNVEV (reference sequence). General study findings and limits: Cytomegalovirus association was listed for about 170 TCR beta chains. Among CMV-associated TCR beta chains, most appeared HLA-restricted in a later analysis.

Comment on this clone: Its antigen is unidentified.

V gene TRBV27 combines with J gene TRBJ2-3; 13 bases are shared with TRBD2. Sequencing input: PBMCs. This receptor was taken from a woman aged 18-29 years in good health and CMV-seronegative. CDR3 protein: CASRPLRLAGGFTDTQYF. In nucleotides, the CDR3 is TGTGCCAGCAGGCCACTAAGACTAGCGGGGGGATTCACAGATACGCAGTATTTT.